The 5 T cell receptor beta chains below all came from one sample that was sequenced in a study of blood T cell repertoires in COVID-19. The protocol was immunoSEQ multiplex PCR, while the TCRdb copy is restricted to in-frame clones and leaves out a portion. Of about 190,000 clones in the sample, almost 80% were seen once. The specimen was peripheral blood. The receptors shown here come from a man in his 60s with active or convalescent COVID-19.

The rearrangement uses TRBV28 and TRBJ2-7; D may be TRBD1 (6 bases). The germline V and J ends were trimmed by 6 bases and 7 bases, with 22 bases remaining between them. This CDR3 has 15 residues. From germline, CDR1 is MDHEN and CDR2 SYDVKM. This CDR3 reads CASRGLQGSGSEQYF. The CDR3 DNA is TGTGCCAGCAGGGGGTTACAGGGAAGTGGCAGTGAGCAGTACTTC. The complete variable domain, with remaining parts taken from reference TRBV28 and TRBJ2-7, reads DVKVTQSSRYLVKRTGEKVFLECVQDMDHENMFWYRQDPGLGLRLIYFSYDVKMKEKGDIPEGYSVSREKKERFSLILESASTNQTSMYLCASRGLQGSGSEQYFGPGTRLTVT.

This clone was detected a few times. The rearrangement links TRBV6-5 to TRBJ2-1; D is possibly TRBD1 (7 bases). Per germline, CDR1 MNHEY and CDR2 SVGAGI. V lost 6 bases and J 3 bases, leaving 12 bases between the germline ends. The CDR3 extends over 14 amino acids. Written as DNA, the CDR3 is TGTGCCAGCAGCCTCCAGGGGGGCTACAATGAGCAGTTCTTC. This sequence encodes CASSLQGGYNEQFF.

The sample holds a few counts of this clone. CDR3 protein: CASSFSTGARNQPQHF. CDR3 bases: TGTGCCAGCAGCTTTTCGACAGGGGCAAGGAATCAGCCCCAGCATTTT. This rearrangement joins TRBV5-6 to TRBJ1-5; 8 nucleotides agree with TRBD1. There are 16 residues in the CDR3. CDR1 is SGHDT and CDR2 is YYEEEE in the germline V gene. Trimming removed 2 bases from V and 4 bases from J; junction bases left unmatched: 8.

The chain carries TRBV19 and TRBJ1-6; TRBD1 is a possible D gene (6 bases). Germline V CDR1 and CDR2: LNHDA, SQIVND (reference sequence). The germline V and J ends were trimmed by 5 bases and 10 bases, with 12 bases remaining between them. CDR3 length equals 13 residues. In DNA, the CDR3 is TGTGCCAGTAGTGCGCCAGGGGTCTCACCCCTCCACTTT. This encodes CASSAPGVSPLHF.

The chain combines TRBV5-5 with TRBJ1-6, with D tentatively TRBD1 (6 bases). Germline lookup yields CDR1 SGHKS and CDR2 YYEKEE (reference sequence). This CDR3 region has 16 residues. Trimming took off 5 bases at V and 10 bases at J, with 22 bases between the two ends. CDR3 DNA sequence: TGTGCCAGCAGTTTGCCGGTGGCAGGGGAGGGCTCACCCCTCCACTTT. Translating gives CASSLPVAGEGSPLHF. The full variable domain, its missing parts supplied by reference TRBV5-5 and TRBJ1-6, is DAGVTQSPTHLIKTRGQQVTLRCSPISGHKSVSWYQQVLGQGPQFIFQYYEKEERGRGNFPDRFSARQFPNYSSELNVNALLLGDSALYLCASSLPVAGEGSPLHFGNGTRLTVT.